The entry that follows covers one T cell receptor (beta chain) sequence. This sample is drawn from a study of blood T cell repertoires in COVID-19. In the study overall: Samples of COVID-19 (acute and convalescent) were obtained from the United States, Italy and Spain. In each case, the material was cDNA or gDNA derived from T cells, B-cell-depleted T cells, or PBMCs.

V was trimmed by 0 bases and J by 5 bases, leaving 11 bases between them. Germline V gene lookup returns CDR1 SGHDT and CDR2 YYEEEE. The length of the CDR3 is 14 residues. Study processing details: Quantification of nucleated cells was approximated via reference gene primer amplification. The data were produced by immunoSEQ multiplex PCR, yet TCRdb's version contains in-frame clones alone and is incomplete. That table gives V, J and clone size, and the DNA gave D and trimming. The sample has more than 120,000 clones, 70% to 90% seen once. Sequencing input: peripheral blood. The genes are TRBV5-6 and TRBJ1-1; unclear D gene. This sequence originates from a human donor with acute or convalescent COVID-19. The donor label of this sample is uncertain. The CDR3 coding sequence is TGTGCCAGCAGCTTGGGAGGTTTTGGAACTGAAGCTTTCTTT. Protein product: CASSLGGFGTEAFF.